Described below is a single T cell receptor beta chain sequence and its context. What it recognizes is unknown. The data originate from a study of T cell responses to AZD1222 COVID-19 vaccine. Study-wide results and limits: Spike-specific TCR breadth and depth rose after two AZD1222 doses. Donors, mostly white British, included more females; clonal diversity was possibly underestimated.

This CDR3 comprises 14 residues. V was shortened by 4 bases and J by 4 bases, with 14 bases between the two germline ends. Per the germline V gene, CDR1 is LGHDT and CDR2 is YNNKEL (reference sequence). Sequencing was performed with immunoSEQ multiplex PCR; in TCRdb, only in-frame clones are kept and a portion is missing. The sample contains 140,000 to 150,000 clones, approximately 89% of which appear only once. This chain links TRBV3-1 (or the pseudogene TRBV3-2) with TRBJ2-7; TRBD1 might be the D (8 bases). This clonotype originated in an adult who received the AZD1222 COVID-19 vaccine. Specimen: peripheral blood, collected 28 days after the second AZD1222 dose. The CDR3 bases are TGTGCCAGCAGCCTAGGACAGGGAGGGTACGAGCAGTACTTC. It is translated as CASSLGQGGYEQYF.